The rows below give T cell receptor beta chains drawn from one sample of a study of T cell responses to AZD1222 COVID-19 vaccine. TCRdb's table, derived via immunoSEQ multiplex PCR, lists solely in-frame clones and lacks some. The sample records 180,000 or so clones, over 85% being singletons. The sample in question was peripheral blood, obtained 28 days after the second AZD1222 dose. The receptors were sampled from an adult who received the AZD1222 COVID-19 vaccine. Each CDR3 is given with its conserved first and last residue. The order of the fields is CDR3 DNA, CDR3 protein, J gene, V gene, D gene, clone size. The D gene is left open where the match is weak. Size values are once, few and many counts, or a class for expanded clones, and some rows have none.

cdr3_nt: TGTGCCAGCAGCCAAACAGGGTTCGGTCAGCCCCAGCATTTT; cdr3_aa: CASSQTGFGQPQHF; j_call: TRBJ1-5; v_call: TRBV14; d_call: -; clone_size: few
cdr3_nt: TGTGCCAGCAGCCAAGTCCAGGGTAATTCACCCCTCCACTTT; cdr3_aa: CASSQVQGNSPLHF; j_call: TRBJ1-6; v_call: TRBV3-1/TRBV3-2; d_call: -; clone_size: -
cdr3_nt: TGTGCCAGCAATCGGATAGCGGGGGGAGTTTCCTACAATGAGCAGTTCTTC; cdr3_aa: CASNRIAGGVSYNEQFF; j_call: TRBJ2-1; v_call: TRBV28; d_call: TRBD2; clone_size: -
cdr3_nt: TGTGCCAGCAGTTACTCGGCGGGGGACGACAATCAGCCCCAGCATTTT; cdr3_aa: CASSYSAGDDNQPQHF; j_call: TRBJ1-5; v_call: TRBV6-5; d_call: -; clone_size: -
cdr3_nt: TGTGCCAGCAGCTTAGATTCGGATAATTCACCCCTCCACTTT; cdr3_aa: CASSLDSDNSPLHF; j_call: TRBJ1-6; v_call: TRBV11-3; d_call: -; clone_size: -
cdr3_nt: TGTGCCAGCAGCCAACAGGGTAACACTGAAGCTTTCTTT; cdr3_aa: CASSQQGNTEAFF; j_call: TRBJ1-1; v_call: TRBV3-1/TRBV3-2; d_call: -; clone_size: -
cdr3_nt: TGTGCCAGCAGCTTAGCGGCCGGCTACACCTTC; cdr3_aa: CASSLAAGYTF; j_call: TRBJ1-2; v_call: TRBV7-9; d_call: -; clone_size: -
cdr3_nt: TGTGCCAGCAGCTTGGACAGGGGTTCCTACGAGCAGTACTTC; cdr3_aa: CASSLDRGSYEQYF; j_call: TRBJ2-7; v_call: TRBV5-4; d_call: TRBD1; clone_size: -
cdr3_nt: TGCGCCAGCAGTACTTCCGGGGGAGCCCAGCCCCAGCATTTT; cdr3_aa: CASSTSGGAQPQHF; j_call: TRBJ1-5; v_call: TRBV5-1; d_call: -; clone_size: -
cdr3_nt: TGTGCCAGCTCTCCCGCCACTGAAGCTTTCTTT; cdr3_aa: CASSPATEAFF; j_call: TRBJ1-1; v_call: TRBV18; d_call: -; clone_size: -
cdr3_nt: TGTGCCAGCAGCTTAGGGGGTTGGCAGCCCCAGCATTTT; cdr3_aa: CASSLGGWQPQHF; j_call: TRBJ1-5; v_call: TRBV7-9; d_call: -; clone_size: once
cdr3_nt: TGTGCCAGCAGTCTTCTGGAGGGCACTGAAGCTTTCTTT; cdr3_aa: CASSLLEGTEAFF; j_call: TRBJ1-1; v_call: TRBV6-2/TRBV6-3; d_call: -; clone_size: -
cdr3_nt: TGTGCCAGCAGCTGGGGGGGATCGAGCTACGAGCAGTACTTC; cdr3_aa: CASSWGGSSYEQYF; j_call: TRBJ2-7; v_call: TRBV7-9; d_call: TRBD2; clone_size: once
cdr3_nt: TGTGCCAGTAGTGTGTCCGGGACACACCCCTACGAGCAGTACTTC; cdr3_aa: CASSVSGTHPYEQYF; j_call: TRBJ2-7; v_call: TRBV19; d_call: -; clone_size: -
cdr3_nt: TGTGCCAGCAGGAGGGGGCACACTGAAGCTTTCTTT; cdr3_aa: CASRRGHTEAFF; j_call: TRBJ1-1; v_call: TRBV6-6; d_call: TRBD1; clone_size: -
cdr3_nt: TGTGCCAGCAGTGACTCGAAAGGGCCCGGGGATCGGCAGTTCTTC; cdr3_aa: CASSDSKGPGDRQFF; j_call: TRBJ2-1; v_call: TRBV6-4; d_call: -; clone_size: -
cdr3_nt: TGCGCCAGCAGCCCAGGACTAGCGGGGGGGCCGATGAATACCGGGGAGCTGTTTTTT; cdr3_aa: CASSPGLAGGPMNTGELFF; j_call: TRBJ2-2; v_call: TRBV4-1; d_call: TRBD2; clone_size: -
cdr3_nt: TGTGCCAGCAGCGTAGCGCTGGCAGGGGATAGCAATCAGCCCCAGCATTTT; cdr3_aa: CASSVALAGDSNQPQHF; j_call: TRBJ1-5; v_call: TRBV9; d_call: -; clone_size: -
cdr3_nt: TGTGCCAGCAGCGGAGGGACCGAGTTAACCTACGAGCAGTACTTC; cdr3_aa: CASSGGTELTYEQYF; j_call: TRBJ2-7; v_call: TRBV7-2; d_call: -; clone_size: -
cdr3_nt: TGTGCCAGCAGTTACGTCGAGGGACGACAAGGCGGCTACACCTTC; cdr3_aa: CASSYVEGRQGGYTF; j_call: TRBJ1-2; v_call: TRBV6-5; d_call: -; clone_size: -
cdr3_nt: TGTGCCAGCAGGTCCGGACAGGGATACGAGCAGTACTTC; cdr3_aa: CASRSGQGYEQYF; j_call: TRBJ2-7; v_call: TRBV6-5; d_call: TRBD1; clone_size: -
cdr3_nt: TGTGCCAGCAGAAGCAGGGTGTCCTATAATTCACCCCTCCACTTT; cdr3_aa: CASRSRVSYNSPLHF; j_call: TRBJ1-6; v_call: TRBV2; d_call: -; clone_size: -
cdr3_nt: TGTGCCAGCAGCCAAGAAGACAGGGGAGGTCGCACTGAAGCTTTCTTT; cdr3_aa: CASSQEDRGGRTEAFF; j_call: TRBJ1-1; v_call: TRBV4-2; d_call: TRBD1; clone_size: once
cdr3_nt: TGTGCCAGTATTCCCGGTCAGAACACTGAAGCTTTCTTT; cdr3_aa: CASIPGQNTEAFF; j_call: TRBJ1-1; v_call: TRBV18; d_call: -; clone_size: -
cdr3_nt: TGTGCCACCAGACCGGGGGCGAATCAGCCCCAGCATTTT; cdr3_aa: CATRPGANQPQHF; j_call: TRBJ1-5; v_call: TRBV24-1; d_call: -; clone_size: -
cdr3_nt: TGCGCCAGCAGCCAAGAGGGAGGGACTGGAAACACCATATATTTT; cdr3_aa: CASSQEGGTGNTIYF; j_call: TRBJ1-3; v_call: TRBV4-1; d_call: -; clone_size: -
cdr3_nt: TGTGCCAGCAGCTCTCCCAAGCGGGGGACAGATACGCAGTATTTT; cdr3_aa: CASSSPKRGTDTQYF; j_call: TRBJ2-3; v_call: TRBV5-4; d_call: TRBD2; clone_size: -
cdr3_nt: TGCGCCAGCAGCTTGGCCCGGCTTAGCTCTGGAAACACCATATATTTT; cdr3_aa: CASSLARLSSGNTIYF; j_call: TRBJ1-3; v_call: TRBV5-1; d_call: -; clone_size: -
cdr3_nt: TGCGCCAGCAGCAAGGACTGGACTTACGAGCAGTACTTC; cdr3_aa: CASSKDWTYEQYF; j_call: TRBJ2-7; v_call: TRBV5-1; d_call: -; clone_size: -
cdr3_nt: TGTGCCAGCAGTACTGTTGGTAGGGCACATTCATTATATGGCTACACCTTC; cdr3_aa: CASSTVGRAHSLYGYTF; j_call: TRBJ1-2; v_call: TRBV27; d_call: -; clone_size: -
cdr3_nt: TGTGCCACCCGACACAACTATGGCTACACCTTC; cdr3_aa: CATRHNYGYTF; j_call: TRBJ1-2; v_call: TRBV6-4; d_call: -; clone_size: -
cdr3_nt: TGTGCCAGCATGAGACAGTTCTACGAGCAGTACTTC; cdr3_aa: CASMRQFYEQYF; j_call: TRBJ2-7; v_call: TRBV2; d_call: -; clone_size: -
cdr3_nt: TGTGCCAGCTTGGGGGACAGGGTCACCGGAGAGTTT; cdr3_aa: CASLGDRVTGEF; j_call: TRBJ1-1; v_call: TRBV2; d_call: TRBD1; clone_size: -
cdr3_nt: TGCAGCGTTGTGGAGGGTAATGGCTACACCTTC; cdr3_aa: CSVVEGNGYTF; j_call: TRBJ1-2; v_call: TRBV29-1; d_call: -; clone_size: once
cdr3_nt: TGTGCCAGCAGCTTCGGACAGTATAGCAATCAGCCCCAGCATTTT; cdr3_aa: CASSFGQYSNQPQHF; j_call: TRBJ1-5; v_call: TRBV7-9; d_call: -; clone_size: -
cdr3_nt: TGTGCCTGGGGGACAGGGTATGGCTACACCTTC; cdr3_aa: CAWGTGYGYTF; j_call: TRBJ1-2; v_call: TRBV30; d_call: TRBD1; clone_size: -
cdr3_nt: TGTGCCAGCAGTTACCAACCGAGGGGGAATAGCAATCAGCCCCAGCATTTT; cdr3_aa: CASSYQPRGNSNQPQHF; j_call: TRBJ1-5; v_call: TRBV6-2/TRBV6-3; d_call: -; clone_size: -
cdr3_nt: TGTGCCAGTGCACAGGGTGAAGGCCAGCCCCAGCATTTT; cdr3_aa: CASAQGEGQPQHF; j_call: TRBJ1-5; v_call: TRBV12-3/TRBV12-4; d_call: -; clone_size: -
cdr3_nt: TGTGCCAGCAGTGAAGGAGAGCACACTGAAGCTTTCTTT; cdr3_aa: CASSEGEHTEAFF; j_call: TRBJ1-1; v_call: TRBV6-1; d_call: -; clone_size: -
cdr3_nt: TGTGCCAGCAGCAGGGGACTAGCGGGGTCAGATACGCAGTATTTT; cdr3_aa: CASSRGLAGSDTQYF; j_call: TRBJ2-3; v_call: TRBV7-6; d_call: TRBD2; clone_size: -
cdr3_nt: TGTGCCAGTAGTGCTGGCCGAGAAGAGACCCAGTACTTC; cdr3_aa: CASSAGREETQYF; j_call: TRBJ2-5; v_call: TRBV19; d_call: -; clone_size: -
cdr3_nt: TGTGCCATCAGAACAGGGGGCGATTCACCCCTCCACTTT; cdr3_aa: CAIRTGGDSPLHF; j_call: TRBJ1-6; v_call: TRBV10-3; d_call: TRBD1; clone_size: -
cdr3_nt: TGTGCCAGCAGCCAAACCCCGTTTAGACAGGGGGCGCGCACTGAAGCTTTCTTT; cdr3_aa: CASSQTPFRQGARTEAFF; j_call: TRBJ1-1; v_call: TRBV11-2; d_call: TRBD1; clone_size: -
cdr3_nt: TGTGCCAGCAGCTCGGCCTGGCTGGTCACTGAAGCTTTCTTT; cdr3_aa: CASSSAWLVTEAFF; j_call: TRBJ1-1; v_call: TRBV12-1; d_call: -; clone_size: few
cdr3_nt: TGTGCCAGCAGCGCTATTAGCGGGGCGAAGTATTTT; cdr3_aa: CASSAISGAKYF; j_call: TRBJ2-3; v_call: TRBV7-8; d_call: TRBD2; clone_size: -
cdr3_nt: TGTGCCAGCAGCCCGCAAACGGACAGGGGGCAGGGTGAAGCTTTCTTT; cdr3_aa: CASSPQTDRGQGEAFF; j_call: TRBJ1-1; v_call: TRBV4-2; d_call: TRBD1; clone_size: -
cdr3_nt: TGTGCCACCAAGGGGACAGCCGATAGCAATCAGCCCCAGCATTTT; cdr3_aa: CATKGTADSNQPQHF; j_call: TRBJ1-5; v_call: TRBV6-5; d_call: TRBD1; clone_size: -
cdr3_nt: TGTGCCAGCAGTTTAACCGCCCCCACAGGGAATGAGCAGTTCTTC; cdr3_aa: CASSLTAPTGNEQFF; j_call: TRBJ2-1; v_call: TRBV27; d_call: -; clone_size: -
cdr3_nt: TGTGCCAGCAGCTTACAGGGGGTTGGGCAGCCCCAGCATTTT; cdr3_aa: CASSLQGVGQPQHF; j_call: TRBJ1-5; v_call: TRBV11-2; d_call: TRBD1; clone_size: once
cdr3_nt: TGTGCCAGCAGCAAAGGACAGGGGATAGGGGAGACCCAGTACTTC; cdr3_aa: CASSKGQGIGETQYF; j_call: TRBJ2-5; v_call: TRBV7-7; d_call: TRBD1; clone_size: -
cdr3_nt: TGTGCCACCAGTGATAGCACTGTACAGGGGAGCTCCTATAATTCACCCCTCCACTTT; cdr3_aa: CATSDSTVQGSSYNSPLHF; j_call: TRBJ1-6; v_call: TRBV24-1; d_call: TRBD1; clone_size: -
cdr3_nt: TGTGCCAGCAGCTCCCAACCCAGTCAGGGAGAACTGTTTTTT; cdr3_aa: CASSSQPSQGELFF; j_call: TRBJ1-4; v_call: TRBV11-2; d_call: -; clone_size: once
cdr3_nt: TGTGCCAGCAGCTTTTTCCACAGGGGGCGAGGAGATGGCTACACCTTC; cdr3_aa: CASSFFHRGRGDGYTF; j_call: TRBJ1-2; v_call: TRBV7-3; d_call: TRBD1; clone_size: -
cdr3_nt: TGTGCCAGCAGCTTGGGACAGGGAGACTACGAGCAGTACTTC; cdr3_aa: CASSLGQGDYEQYF; j_call: TRBJ2-7; v_call: TRBV7-9; d_call: TRBD1; clone_size: -
cdr3_nt: TGTGCCAGCAGCGACTACGGACAGTCATATGGCTACACCTTC; cdr3_aa: CASSDYGQSYGYTF; j_call: TRBJ1-2; v_call: TRBV9; d_call: -; clone_size: -
cdr3_nt: TGTGCCAGCAGCCAAAGGTCTAACTATGGCTACACCTTC; cdr3_aa: CASSQRSNYGYTF; j_call: TRBJ1-2; v_call: TRBV3-1/TRBV3-2; d_call: -; clone_size: -
cdr3_nt: TGTGCCAGCAGTGAAGTGCGTGTGAATAATTCACCCCTCCACTTT; cdr3_aa: CASSEVRVNNSPLHF; j_call: TRBJ1-6; v_call: TRBV2; d_call: -; clone_size: -
cdr3_nt: TGTGCCAGCAGTATCTACCAGGACCCTCCGGGGGAGGTTGGCTACACCTTC; cdr3_aa: CASSIYQDPPGEVGYTF; j_call: TRBJ1-2; v_call: TRBV27; d_call: -; clone_size: -